One sample yielded the 17 T cell receptor beta chains listed below, sequenced in a study of blood T cells in healthy people across ages. Sample-barcoded 5' priming and a J-beta primer mix drove a second PCR of roughly 6 to 12 cycles. One entry per CDR3 protein results from TCRdb running MiXCR on the 5' RACE reads. Altogether 850,000 to 1,100,000 distinct CDR3 sequences are present, 30% to 40% being singletons, with the ten largest covering around 12%. Sequenced sample: blood. The origin of the receptors is a man younger than 30 in good health.

The chain uses TRBV6-6 and TRBJ1-5; no clear D gene. V was trimmed by 2 bases and J by 2 bases, leaving 10 bases between them. The CDR3 is made up of 15 amino acids. CDR1 MNHNY and CDR2 SVGAGI come from the germline V gene (reference sequence). The CDR3 protein is CASSYRVDGNQPQHF. DNA of the CDR3: TGTGCCAGCAGTTACAGGGTAGACGGCAATCAGCCCCAGCATTTT.

This clonotype appeared a few times. CDR3 nucleotide sequence: TGTGCCAGCACCGGGACAGCGTACAATGAGCAGTTCTTC. It yields the protein CASTGTAYNEQFF. The gene calls are TRBV25-1 and TRBJ2-1, with TRBD1 identical over 7 bases. Germline loops: CDR1 MGHDK, CDR2 SYGVNS. The ends lost 7 bases at V and 4 bases at J; junction bases unmatched: 4. This CDR3 has 13 residues.

The chain employs TRBV20-1 and TRBJ1-2; the D is unclear. Germline-derived CDR1 and CDR2 are DFQATT and SNEGSKA (reference sequence). The CDR3 consists of 10 residues. The V gene lost 6 bases and the J gene lost 4 bases, with 6 bases spanning the gap. The CDR3 DNA follows: TGCAGTGCAGACATCTATGGCTACACCTTC. Translated, it gives CSADIYGYTF.

The genes are TRBV12-3 or TRBV12-4 and TRBJ2-4, with D possibly TRBD1 on 5 matching bases. V lost 6 bases and J 7 bases, leaving 10 bases between the germline ends. This CDR3 contains 12 residues. CDR3 protein: CASRFRVNIQYF. The CDR3, as DNA: TGTGCCAGCAGGTTCAGGGTGAACATTCAGTACTTC.

This clonotype appeared a single time. The genes are TRBV6-6 and TRBJ2-5; 12 bases align to TRBD2. The V segment lost 4 bases and the J segment 2 bases; nucleotides outside the gene matches: 5. CDR1 MNHNY and CDR2 SVGAGI come from the germline V gene (reference sequence). The CDR3 is 16 amino acids. Here the CDR3 DNA reads TGTGCCAGCAGTTCGCCTAGCGGGAGGGATCAAGAGACCCAGTACTTC. It is translated as CASSSPSGRDQETQYF.

This chain uses TRBV6-6 with TRBJ2-7; D may be TRBD1 or TRBD2 (6 bases each). CDR1 MNHNY and CDR2 SVGAGI come from the germline V gene (reference sequence). There are 13 residues in the CDR3. V lost 8 bases, J lost 7 bases, and 18 bases lay in between. The CDR3 DNA is TGTGCCAGCGAGGTGGGCGGGACACCAGAGCAGTACTTC. As protein: CASEVGGTPEQYF.

The chain uses TRBV7-2 and TRBJ2-6; 7 nucleotides align to TRBD1. V shed 3 bases, J shed 1 base, and the junction held 9 bases outside the gene matches. In germline, CDR1 is SGHTA, CDR2 FQGNSA. This CDR3 spans 18 amino acids. CDR3 sequence (DNA): TGTGCCAGCAGCTTCGGGACAGAACGGTATTCTGGGGCCAACGTCCTGACTTTC. Its translation: CASSFGTERYSGANVLTF.

A note on this clonotype: This could be a read error, since a much larger clone is one nucleotide away. The genes are TRBV2 and TRBJ2-1; the D call may be TRBD1 or TRBD2 (6 bases each). The CDR3 is 13 amino acids. Germline CDR1 SNHLY, CDR2 FYNNEI. Deletions cut 1 base from V and 11 bases from J, with 12 bases between. This chain's CDR3 is CASSEGGAGKQFF. The CDR3 coding sequence is TGTGCCAGCAGTGAAGGGGGGGCGGGTAAGCAGTTCTTC.

This chain links TRBV20-1 with TRBJ1-1, with TRBD1 as a possible D gene (5 bases). This CDR3 has 14 amino acids. The germline CDR1 and CDR2 sequences are DFQATT and SNEGSKA (reference sequence). Trimming took 5 bases from V and 3 from J, leaving 16 bases between them. CDR3 in DNA: TGCAGTGCTCACCGGGGGGGAGTTGACACTGAAGCTTTCTTT. Protein: CSAHRGGVDTEAFF.

The chain carries TRBV7-2 and TRBJ2-1; weak D call: TRBD2 (7 bases). Germline CDR1 reads SGHTA; CDR2 reads FQGNSA. V was shortened by 5 bases and J by 8 bases, with 19 bases between the two germline ends. The CDR3 runs to 15 residues. The CDR3: CASSPSPGGAYEQFF. The DNA for the CDR3 is TGTGCCAGCAGCCCAAGTCCTGGGGGGGCCTATGAGCAGTTCTTC.

This chain uses TRBV20-1 with TRBJ1-1; weak D call: TRBD1 (5 bases). Trimming removed 3 bases from V and 5 bases from J, with 10 bases in between. Looked up from germline, CDR1 is DFQATT and CDR2 is SNEGSKA (reference sequence). The CDR3 consists of 12 residues. This chain's CDR3 is CSARGPTTEAFF. CDR3 bases: TGCAGTGCTAGGGGGCCCACTACTGAAGCTTTCTTT.

This clonotype turned up a few times. This chain uses TRBV3-1 with TRBJ2-1; TRBD2 aligns across 8 bases. The length of the CDR3 is 16 residues. V lost 5 bases, J lost 7 bases, and 13 bases stayed unmatched. Germline V gives CDR1 LGHDT, CDR2 YNNKEL (reference sequence). The CDR3 region is CASSAKRGGDVNEQFF. In nucleotides, the CDR3 is TGTGCCAGCAGCGCAAAACGGGGGGGCGATGTTAATGAGCAGTTCTTC.

V is TRBV20-1 and J is TRBJ2-5, with D possibly matching TRBD1 (5 bases). Deletions cut 2 bases from V and 5 bases from J, with 12 bases between. Germline V lookup: CDR1 DFQATT, CDR2 SNEGSKA (reference sequence). There are 13 residues in the CDR3. CDR3 protein: CSARTTAGETQYF. CDR3 in DNA: TGCAGTGCTAGAACGACAGCTGGGGAGACCCAGTACTTC.

The chain links TRBV29-1 to TRBJ2-3; D assignment may be TRBD1 or TRBD2 (5 bases each). CDR1 is SQVTM and CDR2 is ANQGSEA in the germline V gene. V shed 7 bases and J shed 1 base, with 15 bases lying between them. The CDR3 runs 14 residues. As DNA, the CDR3 is TGCAGCGGCGACCCTGGGGGTGGCACAGATACGCAGTATTTT. The encoded protein is CSGDPGGGTDTQYF.

V is TRBV15 and J is TRBJ1-2; 9 nucleotides match TRBD1. V lost 0 bases, J lost 7 bases, and 12 bases stayed unmatched. This CDR3 contains 17 residues. Germline CDR1 reads LNHNV; CDR2 reads YYDKDF (reference sequence). CDR3 sequence (DNA): TGTGCCACCAGCAGAGATATTTTGGGACAGGGTAATTCTGGCTACACCTTC. This gives the protein CATSRDILGQGNSGYTF.

In this sample, this clonotype turned up once. A single base separates this from a much larger clone, so it may be a read error. The chain carries TRBV12-3 or TRBV12-4 and TRBJ2-5; D gene ambiguous. The end of the DNA is better explained by TRBJ2-7, so the J call may be wrong. The CDR3 runs 14 residues. The CDR3 bases are TGTGCCAGCAGGTTAGCCGGGTCCCCCTACGAGCAGTACTTC. Translating gives CASRLAGSPYEQYF.

The chain carries TRBV24-1 and TRBJ1-1, with TRBD1 as a possible D gene (5 bases). The CDR3 runs 13 residues. V was shortened by 6 bases and J by 5 bases, with 12 bases between the two germline ends. Germline V gene lookup returns CDR1 KGHDR and CDR2 SFDVKD. CDR3 residues: CATSLDQGTEAFF. In DNA form, the CDR3 reads TGTGCCACCAGTCTCGATCAGGGTACTGAAGCTTTCTTT.